The sequence of this T cell receptor beta chain was determined in a study of OX40 agonist ivuxolimab in advanced cancers. On the study more broadly: Among those enrolled, mean age was around 60 years (range roughly 20 to 85) and about 81% were male. Three patients had partial responses: one hepatocellular carcinoma, two cutaneous melanoma. Findings and caveats of the study: The specificity for antigen of the expanded peripheral T cells was not determined.

Points on this clone: The antigen remains undetermined.

The table came from immunoSEQ multiplex PCR; TCRdb's copy has only in-frame clones and leaves some out. Among roughly 61,000 clones listed, approximately 88% were seen once. This CDR3 has 14 amino acids. With 6 bases removed from V and 0 bases from J, the gap between germline ends came to 9 bases. Germline lookup yields CDR1 MNHNY and CDR2 SVGAGI (reference sequence). The sequencing here drew on CD4+ or CD8+ T cells sorted from blood, taken in a trial of the OX40 agonist ivuxolimab. This TCR was recovered from an adult with an advanced solid tumor such as melanoma, head and neck, liver or kidney cancer. The rearrangement links TRBV6-6 to TRBJ1-3, with D possibly being TRBD1 (6 bases). CDR3 DNA: TGTGCCAGCAGGCGGGACAACTCTGGAAACACCATATATTTT. Its protein product is CASRRDNSGNTIYF.